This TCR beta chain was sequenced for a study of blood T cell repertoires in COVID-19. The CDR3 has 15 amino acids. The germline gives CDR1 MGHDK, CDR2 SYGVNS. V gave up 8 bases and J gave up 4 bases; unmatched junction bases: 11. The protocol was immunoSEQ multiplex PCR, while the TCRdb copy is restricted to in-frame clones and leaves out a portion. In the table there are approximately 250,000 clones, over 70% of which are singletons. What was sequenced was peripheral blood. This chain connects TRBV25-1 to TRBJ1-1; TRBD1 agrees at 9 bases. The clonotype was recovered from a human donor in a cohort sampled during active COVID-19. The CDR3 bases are TGTGCCAGCGCTCGGAGTTGGACAGGGGCCACTGAAGCTTTCTTT. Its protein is CASARSWTGATEAFF.